Presented here are 13 T cell receptor beta chains from one specimen sequenced in a study of T-cell memory formation after mild COVID-19. One entry per CDR3 protein, called by TCRdb with MiXCR from the 5' RACE reads. The table includes about 390,000 distinct CDR3 sequences, around 21% detected once. Sequencing input: PBMCs or a T cell subset sorted from them (not recorded which). The receptors shown here come from an adult woman who had mild COVID-19 (a few samples of this study predate the infection). Cell type and time point are not known.

In DNA form, the CDR3 reads TGCAGTGCTAGATTTGGGAGTCGGGCCACAGATACGCAGTATTTT. This translates into CSARFGSRATDTQYF. This chain joins TRBV20-1 and TRBJ2-3; a weak D match, TRBD2 (5 bases). Germline V CDR1 and CDR2: DFQATT, SNEGSKA (reference sequence). V was clipped by 2 bases and J by 2 bases, with 14 bases between them. The length of the CDR3 is 15 residues.

The rearrangement uses TRBV4-2 and TRBJ1-1, with a weak D call TRBD1 (6 bases). The CDR3 has 14 amino acids. Germline V gives CDR1 LGHNA, CDR2 YNFKEQ. The germline V and J ends were trimmed by 5 bases and 5 bases, with 15 bases remaining between them. The CDR3 DNA sequence: TGTGCCAGCAGCGCCCAATGGAGGGGGACTGAAGCTTTCTTT. Its protein product is CASSAQWRGTEAFF.

This rearrangement joins TRBV28 to TRBJ1-1, with D possibly TRBD1 on 5 matching bases. The V end was cut by 0 bases, the J end by 7 bases, with 18 bases between. The CDR3 length is 16 residues. CDR1 and CDR2 from the germline V gene are MDHEN and SYDVKM. The CDR3 coding sequence is TGTGCCAGCAGTTTATGGGTCGGGGCGAGGGAGGATGAAGCTTTCTTT. Its translation is CASSLWVGAREDEAFF.

This clonotype was recorded many times. At one end the junction does not follow the germline gene, possibly because of a read error. The chain has TRBV5-1 and TRBJ2-3; D is unclear. Germline values: CDR1 SGHRS, CDR2 YFSETQ. CDR3 size: 13 residues. DNA for the CDR3: TGTGCCAGCAGCTTGACCAGCACAGATACGCAGTATTTT. It yields the protein CASSLTSTDTQYF.

The gene calls are TRBV20-1 and TRBJ1-5; D not resolved. The CDR3 loop spans 17 amino acids. V dropped 4 bases and J dropped 4 bases, with 23 bases sitting between them. CDR1 and CDR2 from the germline V gene are DFQATT and SNEGSKA (reference sequence). CDR3 loop: CSAIPRGWYTSNQPQHF. The CDR3 DNA is TGCAGTGCTATTCCCCGGGGATGGTACACATCTAATCAGCCCCAGCATTTT.

This clonotype has only a few counts. J is TRBJ1-1 and V is TRBV4-1; no reliable D call. Germline lookup yields CDR1 MGHRA and CDR2 YSYEKL. CDR3 length: 14 amino acids. V was cut by 0 bases and J by 1 base, with 6 bases left in between. The CDR3 spells CASSQDSGNTEAFF. The DNA of the CDR3 is TGCGCCAGCAGCCAAGATTCCGGGAACACTGAAGCTTTCTTT.

This clonotype was found a few times. This chain links TRBV7-2 with TRBJ1-5; 8 nucleotides line up with TRBD1. V dropped 6 bases and J dropped 7; count of bases not matched to a gene: 5. Germline loops: CDR1 SGHTA, CDR2 FQGNSA. This CDR3 spans 13 amino acids. The CDR3 sequence: CASRHGQGQPQHF. The CDR3 coding sequence is TGTGCCAGCAGGCACGGACAGGGCCAGCCCCAGCATTTT.

This clonotype turned up a few times. V usage is TRBV5-4 and J usage is TRBJ2-3; 12 nucleotides line up with TRBD2. The V segment lost 4 bases and the J segment 4 bases; nucleotides outside the gene matches: 10. CDR1 SGHNT and CDR2 YYREEE come from the germline V gene (reference sequence). The CDR3 has 17 residues. CDR3 in amino acids: CASSTRTSGTIADTQYF. DNA for the CDR3: TGTGCCAGCAGCACAAGGACTAGCGGGACTATCGCAGATACGCAGTATTTT.

This clonotype has only a few counts. This chain connects TRBV5-1 to TRBJ2-3; D gene uncertain. The CDR3 runs to 15 residues. Looked up from germline, CDR1 is SGHRS and CDR2 is YFSETQ. V was clipped by 6 bases and J by 0 bases, with 14 bases between them. The CDR3 region is CASNPTVGSTDTQYF. CDR3 nucleotide sequence: TGCGCCAGCAACCCCACCGTCGGGAGCACAGATACGCAGTATTTT.

The genes are TRBV12-3 or TRBV12-4 and TRBJ2-5; 15 bases are a match to TRBD2. The V segment lost 5 bases and the J segment 4 bases; nucleotides outside the gene matches: 8. The CDR3 contains 17 residues. The CDR3 nucleotides read TGTGCCAGCAGTGCCGGGACTAGCGGGGGGTTAGTAGAGACCCAGTACTTC. Translation gives CASSAGTSGGLVETQYF.

This clonotype was picked up a small number of times. The CDR3 coding sequence is TGCAGTGCTAGAAATAGCGGAACCTACACCGGGGAGCTGTTTTTT. It encodes CSARNSGTYTGELFF. The chain carries TRBV20-1 and TRBJ2-2, with a tentative D call TRBD2 (6 bases). Looked up from germline, CDR1 is DFQATT and CDR2 is SNEGSKA (reference sequence). The CDR3 is 15 amino acids. The V and J ends lost 2 bases and 3 bases respectively, with 13 bases between them.

This clonotype has a handful of counts. The chain employs TRBV20-1 and TRBJ2-1; 11 positions agree with TRBD2. V shed 0 bases, J shed 5 bases, and the junction held 6 bases outside the gene matches. The CDR3 has 16 residues. Germline values: CDR1 DFQATT, CDR2 SNEGSKA (reference sequence). CDR3 sequence (DNA): TGCAGTGCTAGAGATCACAGACTAGCGGGGAACAATGAGCAGTTCTTC. Translation gives CSARDHRLAGNNEQFF.

This sequence joins TRBV4-1 and TRBJ1-2; the D gene is possibly TRBD1 (6 bases). The length of the CDR3 is 14 residues. Germline assignment: CDR1 MGHRA and CDR2 YSYEKL. Deletions cut 5 bases from V and 4 bases from J, with 14 bases between. CDR3 DNA sequence: TGCGCCAGCAGCGATTTAGAGGGGGGCTATGGCTACACCTTC. Its protein product is CASSDLEGGYGYTF.